This T cell receptor beta chain was sequenced during a study of regulatory T cells in long-lasting Graves disease. About the research overall: Antithyroid drugs had been taken under 3 months by newly diagnosed Graves' patients.

For TCR beta, libraries came from iRepertoire HTBI primers and Arm-PCR of CDR3 regions. TCRdb reprocessed the multiplex PCR reads with MiXCR, giving one entry per CDR3 protein. This sample carries about 540,000 distinct CDR3 sequences, roughly 13% of them seen once, and the ten largest clones take 8% to 10%. The time point here: newly diagnosed GD, antithyroid drugs for less than 3 months. PBMC-derived RNA was used for the TCR library. This same sample was also taken into another study, of T cells in Graves' hyperthyroidism and ophthalmopathy. That paper adds: With the HTBI primer set, the TCR CDR3 went through a first round of RT-PCR.

Specimen: peripheral blood mononuclear cells (PBMCs), collected at new diagnosis, from a patient treated with antithyroid drugs. The clonotype comes from a man aged 30 to 39 with Graves disease.

CDR3 sequence: CASSKARAWGYTF. As DNA, the CDR3 is TGTGCCAGTAGTAAGGCGAGGGCTTGGGGCTACACCTTC. The chain recombines TRBV19 with TRBJ1-2; D gene uncertain. With 4 bases removed from V and 8 bases from J, the gap between germline ends came to 14 bases. This CDR3 has 13 amino acids. Germline values: CDR1 LNHDA, CDR2 SQIVND (reference sequence).